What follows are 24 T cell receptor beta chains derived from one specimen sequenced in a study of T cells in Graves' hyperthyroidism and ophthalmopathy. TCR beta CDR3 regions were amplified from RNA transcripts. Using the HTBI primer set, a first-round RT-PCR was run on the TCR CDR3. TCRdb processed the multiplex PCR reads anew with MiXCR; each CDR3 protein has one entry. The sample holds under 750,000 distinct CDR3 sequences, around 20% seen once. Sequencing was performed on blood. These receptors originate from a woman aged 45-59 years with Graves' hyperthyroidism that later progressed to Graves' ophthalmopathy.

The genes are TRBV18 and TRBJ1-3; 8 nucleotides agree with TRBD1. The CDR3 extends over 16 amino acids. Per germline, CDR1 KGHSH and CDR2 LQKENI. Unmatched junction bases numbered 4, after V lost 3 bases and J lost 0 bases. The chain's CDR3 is CASSPQGASSGNTIYF. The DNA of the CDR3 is TGTGCCAGCTCACCGCAGGGGGCCAGCTCTGGAAACACCATATATTTT.

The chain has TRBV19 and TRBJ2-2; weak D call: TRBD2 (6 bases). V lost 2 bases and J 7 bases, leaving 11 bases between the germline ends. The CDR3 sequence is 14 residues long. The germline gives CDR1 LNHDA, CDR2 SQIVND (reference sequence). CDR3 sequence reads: CASSILWGDGELFF. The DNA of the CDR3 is TGTGCCAGTAGTATATTATGGGGGGACGGGGAGCTGTTTTTT.

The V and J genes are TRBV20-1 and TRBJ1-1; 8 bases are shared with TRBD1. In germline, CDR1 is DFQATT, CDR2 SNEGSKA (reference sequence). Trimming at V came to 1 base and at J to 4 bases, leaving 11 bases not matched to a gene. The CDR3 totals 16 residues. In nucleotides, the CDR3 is TGCAGTGCTAGAGTTTTGGCAGGGGGCGCCGGCACTGAAGCTTTCTTT. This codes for CSARVLAGGAGTEAFF.

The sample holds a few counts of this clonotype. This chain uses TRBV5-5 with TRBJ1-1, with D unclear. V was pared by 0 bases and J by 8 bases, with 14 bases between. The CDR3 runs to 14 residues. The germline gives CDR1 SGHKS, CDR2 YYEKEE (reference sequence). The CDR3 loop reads CASSLERYSFEAFF. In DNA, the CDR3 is TGTGCCAGCAGCTTGGAACGCTACTCCTTCGAAGCTTTCTTT.

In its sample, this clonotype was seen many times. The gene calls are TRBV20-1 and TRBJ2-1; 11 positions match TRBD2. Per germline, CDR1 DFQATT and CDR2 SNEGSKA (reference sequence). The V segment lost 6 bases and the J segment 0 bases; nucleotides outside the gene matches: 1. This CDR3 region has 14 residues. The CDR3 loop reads CSATSGSSYNEQFF. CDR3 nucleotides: TGCAGTGCCACTAGCGGGAGCTCCTACAATGAGCAGTTCTTC.

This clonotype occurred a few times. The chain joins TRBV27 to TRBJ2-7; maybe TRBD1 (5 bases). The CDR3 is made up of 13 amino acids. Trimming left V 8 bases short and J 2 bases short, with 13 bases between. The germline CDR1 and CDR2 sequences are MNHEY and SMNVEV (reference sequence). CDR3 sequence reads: CASAQGSTYEQYF. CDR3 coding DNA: TGTGCCAGCGCGCAGGGTTCCACCTACGAGCAGTACTTC.

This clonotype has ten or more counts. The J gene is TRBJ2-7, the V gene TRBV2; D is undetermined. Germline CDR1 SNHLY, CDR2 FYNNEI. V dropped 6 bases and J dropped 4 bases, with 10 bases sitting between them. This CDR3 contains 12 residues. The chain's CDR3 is CASRPENYEQYF. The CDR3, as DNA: TGTGCCAGCAGGCCAGAGAATTACGAGCAGTACTTC.

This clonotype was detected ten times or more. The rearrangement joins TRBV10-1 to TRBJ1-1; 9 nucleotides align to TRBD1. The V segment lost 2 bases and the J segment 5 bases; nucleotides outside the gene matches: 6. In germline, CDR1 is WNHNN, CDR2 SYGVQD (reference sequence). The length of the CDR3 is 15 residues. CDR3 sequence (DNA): TGCGCCAGCAGTGAGACCGGGACAGGGATGACTGAAGCTTTCTTT. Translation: CASSETGTGMTEAFF.

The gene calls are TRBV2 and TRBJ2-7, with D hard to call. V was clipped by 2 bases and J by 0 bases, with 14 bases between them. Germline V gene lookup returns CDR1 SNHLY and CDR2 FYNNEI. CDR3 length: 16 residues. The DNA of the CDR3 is TGTGCCAGCAGTGAATCCTTGAATGATCACTCCTACGAGCAGTACTTC. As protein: CASSESLNDHSYEQYF. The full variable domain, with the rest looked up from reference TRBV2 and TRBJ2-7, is EPEVTQTPSHQVTQMGQEVILRCVPISNHLYFYWYRQILGQKVEFLVSFYNNEISEKSEIFDDQFSVERPDGSNFTLKIRSTKLEDSAMYFCASSESLNDHSYEQYFGPGTRLTVT.

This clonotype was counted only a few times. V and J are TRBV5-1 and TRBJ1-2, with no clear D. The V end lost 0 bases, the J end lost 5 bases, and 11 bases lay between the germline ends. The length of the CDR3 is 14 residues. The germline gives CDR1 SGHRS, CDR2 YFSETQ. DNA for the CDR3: TGCGCCAGCAGCTTGGATGGGGTCCCTTATGGCTACACCTTC. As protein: CASSLDGVPYGYTF.

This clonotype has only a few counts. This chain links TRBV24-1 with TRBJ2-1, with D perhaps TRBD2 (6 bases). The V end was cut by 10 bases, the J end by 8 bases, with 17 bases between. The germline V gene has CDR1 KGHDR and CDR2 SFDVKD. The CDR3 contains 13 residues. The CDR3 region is CATRDSGGDEQFF. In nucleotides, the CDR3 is TGTGCCACACGGGACTCAGGAGGCGATGAGCAGTTCTTC.

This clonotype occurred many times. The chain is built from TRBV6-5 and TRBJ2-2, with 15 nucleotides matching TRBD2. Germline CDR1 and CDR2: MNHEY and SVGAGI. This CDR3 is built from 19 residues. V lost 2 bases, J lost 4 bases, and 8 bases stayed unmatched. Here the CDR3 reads CASSYLGLAGGRATGELFF. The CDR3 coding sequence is TGTGCCAGCAGTTACCTCGGACTAGCGGGGGGGCGGGCCACCGGGGAGCTGTTTTTT.

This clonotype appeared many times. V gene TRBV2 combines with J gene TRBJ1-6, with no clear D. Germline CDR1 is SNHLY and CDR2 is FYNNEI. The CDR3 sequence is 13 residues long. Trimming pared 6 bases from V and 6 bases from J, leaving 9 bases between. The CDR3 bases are TGTGCCAGCAGGATAAATGGTAATTCACCCCTCCACTTT. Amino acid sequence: CASRINGNSPLHF. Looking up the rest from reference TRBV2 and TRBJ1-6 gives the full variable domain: EPEVTQTPSHQVTQMGQEVILRCVPISNHLYFYWYRQILGQKVEFLVSFYNNEISEKSEIFDDQFSVERPDGSNFTLKIRSTKLEDSAMYFCASRINGNSPLHFGNGTRLTVT.

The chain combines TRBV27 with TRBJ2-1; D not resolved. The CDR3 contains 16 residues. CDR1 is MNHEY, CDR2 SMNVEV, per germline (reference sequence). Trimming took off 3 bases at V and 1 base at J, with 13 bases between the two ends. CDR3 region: CASSFLGFGSYNEQFF. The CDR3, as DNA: TGTGCCAGCAGTTTTTTGGGGTTCGGGTCCTACAATGAGCAGTTCTTC.

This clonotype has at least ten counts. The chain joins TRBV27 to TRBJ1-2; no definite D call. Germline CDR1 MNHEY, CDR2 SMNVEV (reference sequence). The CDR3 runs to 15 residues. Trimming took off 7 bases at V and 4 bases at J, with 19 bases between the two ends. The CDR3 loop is CASTPGEGSPYGYTF. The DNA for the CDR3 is TGTGCCAGCACTCCTGGCGAAGGGAGCCCCTATGGCTACACCTTC.

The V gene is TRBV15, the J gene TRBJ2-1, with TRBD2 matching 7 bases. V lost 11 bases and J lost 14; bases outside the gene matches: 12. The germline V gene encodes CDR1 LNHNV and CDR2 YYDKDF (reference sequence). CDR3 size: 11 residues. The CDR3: CALGGWTRKFF. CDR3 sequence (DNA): TGTGCCCTCGGAGGTTGGACTAGGAAGTTCTTC.

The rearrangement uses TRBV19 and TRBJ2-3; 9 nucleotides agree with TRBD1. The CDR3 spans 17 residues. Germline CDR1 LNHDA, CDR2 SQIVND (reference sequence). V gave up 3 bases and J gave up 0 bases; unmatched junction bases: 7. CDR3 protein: CASSMTTGGRSTDTQYF. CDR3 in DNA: TGTGCCAGTAGTATGACAACAGGGGGCAGGAGCACAGATACGCAGTATTTT. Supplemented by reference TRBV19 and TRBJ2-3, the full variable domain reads DGGITQSPKYLFRKEGQNVTLSCEQNLNHDAMYWYRQDPGQGLRLIYYSQIVNDFQKGDIAEGYSVSREKKESFPLTVTSAQKNPTAFYLCASSMTTGGRSTDTQYFGPGTRLTVL.

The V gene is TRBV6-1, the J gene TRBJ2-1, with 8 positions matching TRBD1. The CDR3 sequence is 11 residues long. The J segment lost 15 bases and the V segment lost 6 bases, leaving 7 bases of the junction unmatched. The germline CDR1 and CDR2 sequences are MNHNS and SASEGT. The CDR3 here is CASRDRQGLFF. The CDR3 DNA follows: TGTGCCAGCAGGGACAGACAGGGGTTGTTCTTC.

CDR3 sequence: CASSPGLNYGYTF. The CDR3 DNA reads as TGTGCCAGCTCTCCAGGTTTGAACTATGGCTACACCTTC. The chain carries TRBV6-4 and TRBJ1-2; D not resolved. The V and J ends lost 8 bases and 2 bases respectively, with 12 bases between them. There are 13 residues in the CDR3. Per germline, CDR1 MRHNA and CDR2 SNTAGT.

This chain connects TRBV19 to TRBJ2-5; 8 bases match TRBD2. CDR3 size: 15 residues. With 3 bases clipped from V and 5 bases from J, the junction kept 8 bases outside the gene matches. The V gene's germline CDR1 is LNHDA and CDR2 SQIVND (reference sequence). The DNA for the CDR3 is TGTGCCAGTAGTATCCGTGGACTAGCCGGCGAGACCCAGTACTTC. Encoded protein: CASSIRGLAGETQYF.

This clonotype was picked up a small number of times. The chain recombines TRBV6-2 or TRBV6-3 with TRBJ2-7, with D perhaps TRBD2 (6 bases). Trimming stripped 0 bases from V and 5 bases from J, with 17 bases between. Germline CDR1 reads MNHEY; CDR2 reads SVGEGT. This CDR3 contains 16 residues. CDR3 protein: CASSYSPPGLSDEQYF. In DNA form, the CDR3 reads TGTGCCAGCAGTTACTCTCCCCCGGGACTTTCCGACGAGCAGTACTTC.

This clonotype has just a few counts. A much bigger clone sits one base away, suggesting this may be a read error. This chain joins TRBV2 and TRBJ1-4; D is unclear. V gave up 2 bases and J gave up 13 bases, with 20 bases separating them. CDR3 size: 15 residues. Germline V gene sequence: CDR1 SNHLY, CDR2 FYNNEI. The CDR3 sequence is CASSESGRVGGRLFF. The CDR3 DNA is TGTGCCAGCAGTGAAAGCGGACGGGTCGGCGGAAGACTGTTTTTT.

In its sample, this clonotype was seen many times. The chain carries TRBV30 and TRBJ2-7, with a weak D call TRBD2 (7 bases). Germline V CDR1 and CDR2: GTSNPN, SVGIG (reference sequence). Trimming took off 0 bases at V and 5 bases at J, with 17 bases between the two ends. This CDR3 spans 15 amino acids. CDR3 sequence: CAWSVRTRGDNEQYF. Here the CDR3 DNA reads TGTGCCTGGAGTGTACGGACACGGGGGGACAACGAGCAGTACTTC. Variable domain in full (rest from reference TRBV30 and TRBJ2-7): SQTIHQWPATLVQPVGSPLSLECTVEGTSNPNLYWYRQAAGRGLQLLFYSVGIGQISSEVPQNLSASRPQDRQFILSSKKLLLSDSGFYLCAWSVRTRGDNEQYFGPGTRLTVT.

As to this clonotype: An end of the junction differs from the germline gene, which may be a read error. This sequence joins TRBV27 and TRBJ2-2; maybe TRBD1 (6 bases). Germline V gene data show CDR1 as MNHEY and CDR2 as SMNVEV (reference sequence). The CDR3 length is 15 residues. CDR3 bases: TGTGCCAGCACTACCGCGGACAGTTACACCGGGGAGCTGCTTTTT. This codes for CASTTADSYTGELLF.